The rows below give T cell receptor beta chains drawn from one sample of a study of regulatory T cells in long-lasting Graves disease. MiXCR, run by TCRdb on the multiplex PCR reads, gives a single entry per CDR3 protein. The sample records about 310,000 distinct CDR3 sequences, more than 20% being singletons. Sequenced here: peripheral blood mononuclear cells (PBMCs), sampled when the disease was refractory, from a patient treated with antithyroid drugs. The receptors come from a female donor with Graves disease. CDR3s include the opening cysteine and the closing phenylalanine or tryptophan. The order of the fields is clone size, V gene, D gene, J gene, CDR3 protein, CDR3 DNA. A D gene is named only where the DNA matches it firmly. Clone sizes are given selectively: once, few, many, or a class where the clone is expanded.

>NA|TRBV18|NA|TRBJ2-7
CASSPRRTGSDEQYF
TGTGCCAGCTCACCTCGGAGAACAGGGTCAGACGAGCAGTACTTC
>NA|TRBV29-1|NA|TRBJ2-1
CSGMRNNEQFF
TGCAGCGGTATGAGAAACAATGAGCAGTTCTTC
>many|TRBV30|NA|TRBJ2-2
CAWSNSGPNTGELFF
TGTGCCTGGAGTAACAGCGGGCCGAACACCGGGGAGCTGTTTTTT
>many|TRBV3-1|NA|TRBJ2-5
CASSQFGLGQETQYF
TGTGCCAGCAGCCAATTCGGCCTGGGGCAAGAGACCCAGTACTTC
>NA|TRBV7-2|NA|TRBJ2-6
CASSLDRVGANVLTF
TGTGCCAGCAGCTTAGACAGGGTGGGGGCCAACGTCCTGACTTTC
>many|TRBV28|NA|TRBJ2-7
CASSLGGSRTYEQYF
TGTGCCAGCAGTTTAGGTGGCAGCAGGACCTACGAGCAGTACTTC
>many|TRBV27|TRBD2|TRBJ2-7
CASSKVGLAAYEQYF
TGTGCCAGCAGTAAGGTGGGACTAGCCGCCTACGAGCAGTACTTC
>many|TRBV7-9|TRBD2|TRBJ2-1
CASSLAGLASLRYNEQFF
TGTGCCAGCAGCTTAGCGGGACTAGCCTCTCTTCGCTACAATGAGCAGTTCTTC
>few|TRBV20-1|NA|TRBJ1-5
CSARKDSGFLQPQHF
TGCAGTGCTAGAAAGGACTCGGGTTTCCTTCAGCCCCAGCATTTT
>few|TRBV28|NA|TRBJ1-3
CASSPRDGSSGNTIYF
TGTGCCAGCAGTCCGAGGGACGGAAGCTCTGGAAACACCATATATTTT
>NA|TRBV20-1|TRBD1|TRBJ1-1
CSATQGVMNTEAFF
TGCAGTGCGACACAGGGGGTCATGAACACTGAAGCTTTCTTT
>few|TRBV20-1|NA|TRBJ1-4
CSARAGVNEKLFF
TGCAGTGCTAGGGCAGGGGTTAATGAAAAACTGTTTTTT